This TCR beta chain was documented in a study of control samples from healthy donors and cancer patients. Comments on this clone: The identical CDR3 is also encoded by other nucleotide sequences in the sample.

V lost 1 base and J 8 bases, leaving 8 bases between the germline ends. This CDR3 is built from 11 residues. Germline V gives CDR1 DFQATT, CDR2 SNEGSKA (reference sequence). The protocol was immunoSEQ multiplex PCR, while the TCRdb copy is restricted to in-frame clones and leaves out a portion. The sample holds just over 150,000 clones, around 96% seen once. The source material was blood. The rearrangement links TRBV20-1 to TRBJ1-2, with a tentative D call TRBD1 (5 bases). The receptor was derived from a woman aged 40 to 55 in good health. CDR3 amino acids: CSARGGEGYTF. CDR3 bases: TGCAGTGCTAGAGGGGGGGAAGGCTACACCTTC.